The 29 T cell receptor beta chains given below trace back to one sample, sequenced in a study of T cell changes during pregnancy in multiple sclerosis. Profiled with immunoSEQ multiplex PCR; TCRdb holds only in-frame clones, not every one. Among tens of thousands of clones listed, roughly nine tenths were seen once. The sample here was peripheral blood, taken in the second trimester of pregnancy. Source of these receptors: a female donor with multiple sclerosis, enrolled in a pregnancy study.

The CDR3 nucleotides read TGTGCCAGCAGTCCAGGCCGGGCATGGGGGGGTGGAGAGACCCAGTACTTC. Protein: CASSPGRAWGGGETQYF. The gene calls are TRBV27 and TRBJ2-5; 7 nucleotides line up with TRBD2. The CDR3 is 17 residues long. The V and J ends lost 5 bases and 4 bases, in that order; junction bases with no gene match: 16. Germline V gene sequence: CDR1 MNHEY, CDR2 SMNVEV (reference sequence).

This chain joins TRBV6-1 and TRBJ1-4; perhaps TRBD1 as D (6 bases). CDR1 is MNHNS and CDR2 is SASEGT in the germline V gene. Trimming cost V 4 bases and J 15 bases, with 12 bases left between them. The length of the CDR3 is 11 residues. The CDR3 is CASSATGALFF. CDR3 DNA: TGTGCCAGCAGTGCGACAGGTGCCTTGTTTTTT.

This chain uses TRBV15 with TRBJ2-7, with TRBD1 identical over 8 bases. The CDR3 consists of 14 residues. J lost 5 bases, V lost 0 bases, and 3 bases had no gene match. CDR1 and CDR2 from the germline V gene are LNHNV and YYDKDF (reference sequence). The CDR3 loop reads CATSRETGANEQYF. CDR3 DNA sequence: TGTGCCACCAGCAGAGAGACAGGGGCCAACGAGCAGTACTTC.

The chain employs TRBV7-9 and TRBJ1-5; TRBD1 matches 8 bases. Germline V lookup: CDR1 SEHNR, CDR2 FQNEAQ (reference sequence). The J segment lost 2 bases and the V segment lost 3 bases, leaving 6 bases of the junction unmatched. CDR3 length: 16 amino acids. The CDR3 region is CASSFSGGEGNQPQHF. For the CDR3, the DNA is TGTGCCAGCAGCTTCTCAGGGGGCGAGGGCAATCAGCCCCAGCATTTT.

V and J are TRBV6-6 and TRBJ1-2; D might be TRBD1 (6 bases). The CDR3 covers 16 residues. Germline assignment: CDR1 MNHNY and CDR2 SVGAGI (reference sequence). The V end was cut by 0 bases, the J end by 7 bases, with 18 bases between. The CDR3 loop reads CASSYSRGKRGFGYTF. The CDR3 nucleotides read TGTGCCAGCAGTTACTCGAGGGGGAAGAGGGGCTTTGGCTACACCTTC.

CDR3 protein: CASSLGAGNTEAFF. CDR3 DNA: TGTGCCAGCAGCTTAGGGGCTGGGAACACTGAAGCTTTCTTT. The chain has TRBV7-2 and TRBJ1-1; unclear D gene. The CDR3 has 14 residues. Trimming pared 1 base from V and 1 base from J, leaving 7 bases between. The V gene's germline CDR1 is SGHTA and CDR2 FQGNSA.

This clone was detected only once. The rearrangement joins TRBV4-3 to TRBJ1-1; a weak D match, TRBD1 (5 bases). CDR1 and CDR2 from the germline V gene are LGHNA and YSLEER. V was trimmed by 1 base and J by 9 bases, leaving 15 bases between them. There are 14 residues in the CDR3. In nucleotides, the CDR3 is TGCGCCAGCAGCCAAGTTGGGGCACAATACAAAGCTTTCTTT. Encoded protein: CASSQVGAQYKAFF.

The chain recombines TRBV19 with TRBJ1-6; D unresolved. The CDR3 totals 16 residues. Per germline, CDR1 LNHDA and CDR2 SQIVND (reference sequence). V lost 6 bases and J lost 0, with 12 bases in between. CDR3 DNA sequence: TGTGCCAGTAGCTCCTCAGGTCGCTCCTATAATTCACCCCTCCACTTT. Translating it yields CASSSSGRSYNSPLHF.

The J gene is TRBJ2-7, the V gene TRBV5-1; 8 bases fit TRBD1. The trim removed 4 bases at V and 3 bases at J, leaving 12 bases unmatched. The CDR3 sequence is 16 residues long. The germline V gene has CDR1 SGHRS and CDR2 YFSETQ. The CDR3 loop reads CASSPGQGAVGYEQYF. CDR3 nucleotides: TGCGCCAGCAGCCCCGGCCAGGGGGCTGTGGGCTACGAGCAGTACTTC.

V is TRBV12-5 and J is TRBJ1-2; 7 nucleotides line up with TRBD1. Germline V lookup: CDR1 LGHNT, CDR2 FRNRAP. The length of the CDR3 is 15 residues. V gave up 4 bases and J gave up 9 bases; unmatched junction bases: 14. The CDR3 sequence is CASGSFQGVSPRYTF. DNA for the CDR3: TGTGCTAGTGGTTCTTTCCAGGGGGTAAGCCCCCGCTACACCTTC.

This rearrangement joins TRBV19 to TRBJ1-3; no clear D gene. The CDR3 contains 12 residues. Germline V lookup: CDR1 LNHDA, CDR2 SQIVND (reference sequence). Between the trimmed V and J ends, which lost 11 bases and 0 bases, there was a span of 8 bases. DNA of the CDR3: TGTGCCTTTTTCAACTCTGGAAACACCATATATTTT. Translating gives CAFFNSGNTIYF.

In DNA form, the CDR3 reads TGTGCCAGTAGTACGGGTCATGTAGCTAAGAATTCACCCCTCCACTTT. This translates into CASSTGHVAKNSPLHF. The J gene is TRBJ1-6, the V gene TRBV19; the D is unclear. V was trimmed by 4 bases and J by 7 bases, leaving 17 bases between them. Germline V CDR1 and CDR2: LNHDA, SQIVND (reference sequence). CDR3 length: 16 residues.

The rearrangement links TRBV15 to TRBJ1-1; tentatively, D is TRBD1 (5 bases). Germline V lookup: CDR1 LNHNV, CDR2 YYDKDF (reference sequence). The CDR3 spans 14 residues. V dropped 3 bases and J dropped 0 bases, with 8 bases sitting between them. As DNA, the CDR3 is TGTGCCACCAGCAGCCTGACAGTGAACACTGAAGCTTTCTTT. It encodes CATSSLTVNTEAFF.

Here the CDR3 reads CASSRPGLPYNEQFF. CDR3 nucleotide sequence: TGTGCCAGCAGCCGACCGGGACTCCCCTACAATGAGCAGTTCTTC. This chain joins TRBV7-2 and TRBJ2-1; possibly TRBD2 for D (6 bases). With 5 bases removed from V and 2 bases from J, the gap between germline ends came to 13 bases. There are 15 residues in the CDR3. Germline V gene data show CDR1 as SGHTA and CDR2 as FQGNSA.

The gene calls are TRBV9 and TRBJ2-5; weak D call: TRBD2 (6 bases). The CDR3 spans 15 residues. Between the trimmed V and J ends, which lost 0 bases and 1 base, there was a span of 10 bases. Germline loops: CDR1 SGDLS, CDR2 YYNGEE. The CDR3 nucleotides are TGTGCCAGCAGCGTAGGGCGGGGTTTCCAAGAGACCCAGTACTTC. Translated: CASSVGRGFQETQYF.

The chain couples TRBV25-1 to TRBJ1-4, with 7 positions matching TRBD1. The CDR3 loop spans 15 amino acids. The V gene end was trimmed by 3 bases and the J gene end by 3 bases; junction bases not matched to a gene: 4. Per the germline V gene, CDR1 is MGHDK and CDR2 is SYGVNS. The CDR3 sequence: CASSDTGTANEKLFF. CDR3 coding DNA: TGTGCCAGCAGTGATACCGGGACAGCTAATGAAAAACTGTTTTTT.

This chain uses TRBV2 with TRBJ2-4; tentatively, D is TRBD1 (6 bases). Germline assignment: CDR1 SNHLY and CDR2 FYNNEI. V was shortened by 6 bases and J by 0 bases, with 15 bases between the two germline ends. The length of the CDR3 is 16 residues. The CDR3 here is CASRGNRAIAKNIQYF. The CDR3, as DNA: TGTGCCAGCAGGGGAAACAGGGCTATAGCCAAAAACATTCAGTACTTC.

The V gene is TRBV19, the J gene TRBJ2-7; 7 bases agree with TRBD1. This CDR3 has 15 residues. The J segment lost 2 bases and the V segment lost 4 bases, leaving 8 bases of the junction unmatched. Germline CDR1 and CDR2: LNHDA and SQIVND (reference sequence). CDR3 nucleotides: TGTGCCAGTAGTACGACAGGGAAATCCACCTACGAGCAGTACTTC. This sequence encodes CASSTTGKSTYEQYF. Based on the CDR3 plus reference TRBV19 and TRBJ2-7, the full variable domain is DGGITQSPKYLFRKEGQNVTLSCEQNLNHDAMYWYRQDPGQGLRLIYYSQIVNDFQKGDIAEGYSVSREKKESFPLTVTSAQKNPTAFYLCASSTTGKSTYEQYFGPGTRLTVT.

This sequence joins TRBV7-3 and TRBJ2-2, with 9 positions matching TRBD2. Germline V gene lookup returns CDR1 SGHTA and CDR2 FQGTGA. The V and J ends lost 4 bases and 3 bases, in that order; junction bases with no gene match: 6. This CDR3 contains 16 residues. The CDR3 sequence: CASSSSGGIYTGELFF. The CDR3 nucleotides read TGTGCCAGCAGCTCGAGCGGGGGGATTTACACCGGGGAGCTGTTTTTT.

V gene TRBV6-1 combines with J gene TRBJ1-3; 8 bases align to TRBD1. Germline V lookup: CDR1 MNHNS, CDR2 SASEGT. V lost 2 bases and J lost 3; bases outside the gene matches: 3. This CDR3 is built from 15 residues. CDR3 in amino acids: CASSEWGQDGNTIYF. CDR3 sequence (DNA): TGTGCCAGCAGTGAATGGGGACAGGATGGAAACACCATATATTTT.

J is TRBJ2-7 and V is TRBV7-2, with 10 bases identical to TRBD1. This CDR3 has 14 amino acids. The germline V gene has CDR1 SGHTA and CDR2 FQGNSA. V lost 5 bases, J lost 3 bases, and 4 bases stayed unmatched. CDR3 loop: CASSLWTGGYEQYF. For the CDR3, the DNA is TGTGCCAGCAGCCTGTGGACAGGGGGCTACGAGCAGTACTTC.

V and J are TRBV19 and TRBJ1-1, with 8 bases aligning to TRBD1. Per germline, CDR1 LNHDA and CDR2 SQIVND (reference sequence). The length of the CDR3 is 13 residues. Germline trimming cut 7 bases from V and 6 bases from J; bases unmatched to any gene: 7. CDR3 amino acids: CASNVDRAAEAFF. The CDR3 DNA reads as TGTGCCAGTAATGTGGACAGGGCGGCTGAAGCTTTCTTT.

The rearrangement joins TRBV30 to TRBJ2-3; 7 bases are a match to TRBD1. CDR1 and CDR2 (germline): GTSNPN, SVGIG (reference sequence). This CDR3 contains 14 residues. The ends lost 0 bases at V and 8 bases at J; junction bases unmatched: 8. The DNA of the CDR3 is TGTGCCTGGAGTGTACAGGGGCCCTGGGGTACGCAGTATTTT. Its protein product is CAWSVQGPWGTQYF.

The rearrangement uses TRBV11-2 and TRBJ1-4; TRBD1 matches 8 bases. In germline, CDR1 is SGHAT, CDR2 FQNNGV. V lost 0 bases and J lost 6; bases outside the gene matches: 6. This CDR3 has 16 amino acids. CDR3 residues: CASSLDQGAPDEKLFF. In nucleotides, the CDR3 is TGTGCCAGCAGCTTAGATCAGGGGGCGCCCGATGAAAAACTGTTTTTT. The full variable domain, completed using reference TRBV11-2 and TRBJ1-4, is EAGVAQSPRYKIIEKRQSVAFWCNPISGHATLYWYQQILGQGPKLLIQFQNNGVVDDSQLPKDRFSAERLKGVDSTLKIQPAKLEDSAVYLCASSLDQGAPDEKLFFGSGTQLSVL.

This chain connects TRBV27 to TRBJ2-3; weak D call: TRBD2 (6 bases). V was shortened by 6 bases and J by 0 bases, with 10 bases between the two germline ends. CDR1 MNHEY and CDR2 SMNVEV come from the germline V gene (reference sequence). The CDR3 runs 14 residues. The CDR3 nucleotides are TGTGCCAGCAGGCCGGACTATAGCACAGATACGCAGTATTTT. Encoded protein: CASRPDYSTDTQYF.

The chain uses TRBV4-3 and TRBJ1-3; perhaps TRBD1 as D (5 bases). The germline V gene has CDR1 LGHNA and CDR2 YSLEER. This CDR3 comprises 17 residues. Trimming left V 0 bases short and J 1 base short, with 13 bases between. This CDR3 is CASSQDPAGQSGNTIYF. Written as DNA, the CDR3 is TGCGCCAGCAGCCAAGACCCGGCGGGGCAGTCTGGAAACACCATATATTTT.

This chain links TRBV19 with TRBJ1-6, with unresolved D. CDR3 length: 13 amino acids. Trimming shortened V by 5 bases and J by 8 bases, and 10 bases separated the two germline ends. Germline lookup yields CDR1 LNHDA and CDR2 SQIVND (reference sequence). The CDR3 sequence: CASSVDSDSPLHF. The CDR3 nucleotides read TGTGCCAGTAGTGTGGACTCGGATTCACCCCTCCACTTT.

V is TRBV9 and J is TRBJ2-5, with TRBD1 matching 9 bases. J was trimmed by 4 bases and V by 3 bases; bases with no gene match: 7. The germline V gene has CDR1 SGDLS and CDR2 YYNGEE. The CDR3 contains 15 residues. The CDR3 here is CASSAGGGQGETQYF. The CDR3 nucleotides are TGTGCCAGCAGCGCAGGGGGGGGACAGGGAGAGACCCAGTACTTC.

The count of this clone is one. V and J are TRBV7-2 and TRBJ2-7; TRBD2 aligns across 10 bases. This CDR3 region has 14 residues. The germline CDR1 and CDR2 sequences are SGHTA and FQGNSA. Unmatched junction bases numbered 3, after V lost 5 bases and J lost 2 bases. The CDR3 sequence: CASSGSGGTYEQYF. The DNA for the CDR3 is TGTGCCAGCAGCGGTAGCGGGGGGACCTACGAGCAGTACTTC.